The rows below give T cell receptor beta chains drawn from one sample of a study of blood T cell repertoires in COVID-19. This table comes from immunoSEQ multiplex PCR, and its TCRdb copy is limited to in-frame clones, with some not included. The sample includes 100,000 to 120,000 clones, 75% to 80% of them seen just once. The sequencing sample was made of peripheral blood. The receptors shown here come from a woman older than 75 with active or convalescent COVID-19. Both conserved end residues are part of each CDR3. D genes are given only for firm matches. Not every row has a clone size; where given, it reads once, few, many or a size class.

CDR3nt | CDR3aa | d_gene | j_gene | abundance | v_gene | len
TGTGCCATTCAGACACAGGGCGGGTTTGATGGCGAGCAGTACTTC | CAIQTQGGFDGEQYF | NA | TRBJ2-7 | NA | TRBV10-3 | 15
TGTGCCAGCAGCCAAGACGGGACTAGCGGGAGAGTGGGGACCCAGTACTTC | CASSQDGTSGRVGTQYF | TRBD2 | TRBJ2-5 | once | TRBV4-2 | 17
TGTGCCAGCAGCCAACCAACTGGGACAGGGCGGGAGCAGTACTTC | CASSQPTGTGREQYF | TRBD1 | TRBJ2-7 | NA | TRBV4-2 | 15
TGTGCCAGCAGCGTAGTGGGGGGACCCCCCATGAACACTGAAGCTTTCTTT | CASSVVGGPPMNTEAFF | NA | TRBJ1-1 | once | TRBV9 | 17
TGCGCCAGCAGCCAGAATTTAGCGGGAGGCGGTACAGATACGCAGTATTTT | CASSQNLAGGGTDTQYF | TRBD2 | TRBJ2-3 | NA | TRBV4-1 | 17
TGTGCCACCAGTGAGGGAACCGACAGGTCCACTGGCTACACCTTC | CATSEGTDRSTGYTF | NA | TRBJ1-2 | NA | TRBV24-1 | 15
TGTGCCAGCAGCCCCGCCCCTGGGACAGGGGTGGAGACCCAGTACTTC | CASSPAPGTGVETQYF | TRBD1 | TRBJ2-5 | once | TRBV5-5 | 16
TGCGCCAGCAGCTCTACAGGGGCGCGTGAGCAGTACTTC | CASSSTGAREQYF | TRBD1 | TRBJ2-7 | once | TRBV5-1 | 13
TGTGCCAGCAGCCCGAAACGCGGATCTAAGTACGAGCAGTACTTC | CASSPKRGSKYEQYF | NA | TRBJ2-7 | NA | TRBV5-4 | 15
TGTGCCAGCAGACTAACAGGGGGCGCGGGTCGGTGGCATTTT | CASRLTGGAGRWHF | TRBD1 | TRBJ1-5 | NA | TRBV5-6 | 14
TGCGCCAGCAGCCAAGATACCAGGAACACTGAAGCTTTCTTT | CASSQDTRNTEAFF | NA | TRBJ1-1 | NA | TRBV4-3 | 14
TGTGCCAGCAGCTTAGAGACAGGGGAAAACATTCAGTACTTC | CASSLETGENIQYF | TRBD1 | TRBJ2-4 | NA | TRBV7-8 | 14
TGTGCCAGCTCTCTTAGCGATAGTAGCAATGAGCAGTTCTTC | CASSLSDSSNEQFF | NA | TRBJ2-1 | NA | TRBV2 | 14
TGCGCCAGCAGCTCCCTGGCGGGGCTTTCCTACAATGAGCAGTTCTTC | CASSSLAGLSYNEQFF | NA | TRBJ2-1 | NA | TRBV5-1 | 16
TGTGCCAGCAGTTTAGGACCAGGGGTACGAGCTTTCTTT | CASSLGPGVRAFF | NA | TRBJ1-1 | NA | TRBV27 | 13
TGTGCCAGCAGTCCCCGACTAGCGGGACTAGATACGCAGTATTTT | CASSPRLAGLDTQYF | TRBD2 | TRBJ2-3 | few | TRBV28 | 15
TGTGCCAGCAGCCGATCTAGCGGGAGACCTGCAGATACGCAGTATTTT | CASSRSSGRPADTQYF | TRBD2 | TRBJ2-3 | NA | TRBV5-4 | 16
TGTGCCAGCTCGGGCACCGGCGTTGGAAACACCATATATTTT | CASSGTGVGNTIYF | NA | TRBJ1-3 | NA | TRBV18 | 14
TGCAGTGCCAGTAGCGGGAACACCGGGGAGCTGTTTTTT | CSASSGNTGELFF | NA | TRBJ2-2 | NA | TRBV20-1 | 13
TGTGCCAGCAGCGTATTAACAAACACTGAAGCTTTCTTT | CASSVLTNTEAFF | NA | TRBJ1-1 | NA | TRBV9 | 13
TGTGCCAGCAGCCGGACGACTAGCGGGAGTCACAATGAGCAGTTCTTC | CASSRTTSGSHNEQFF | TRBD2 | TRBJ2-1 | NA | TRBV7-9 | 16
TGCGCCAGCAGCTTGGACCCGGGACACTCCTACGAGCAGTACTTC | CASSLDPGHSYEQYF | NA | TRBJ2-7 | NA | TRBV5-1 | 15
TGCGCCAGCAGCGAGGGACTAGCGGGAGTCTATGAGCAGTTCTTC | CASSEGLAGVYEQFF | TRBD2 | TRBJ2-1 | NA | TRBV5-1 | 15
TGTGCCAGCAGCCAAGATGCAGGAAACACCGGGGAGCTGTTTTTT | CASSQDAGNTGELFF | NA | TRBJ2-2 | NA | TRBV3-1/TRBV3-2 | 15
TGTGCCAGCAGCTGGGGACTAGCGAGCTACAATGAGCAGTTCTTC | CASSWGLASYNEQFF | TRBD2 | TRBJ2-1 | NA | TRBV7-2 | 15
TGTGCCAGCGGAGCAGGCAATCAGCCCCAGCATTTT | CASGAGNQPQHF | NA | TRBJ1-5 | NA | TRBV7-9 | 12
TGTGCCAGCAACCCCGGGACAGGGGGTGAAGATACGCAGTATTTT | CASNPGTGGEDTQYF | TRBD1 | TRBJ2-3 | NA | TRBV6-2/TRBV6-3 | 15
TGTGCCAGTAAGTCTAGTAGCTACAATGAGCAGTTCTTC | CASKSSSYNEQFF | NA | TRBJ2-1 | NA | TRBV19 | 13
TGTGCCAGTAGTATAGACGCAGGGTATTGGGAGACCCAGTACTTC | CASSIDAGYWETQYF | NA | TRBJ2-5 | NA | TRBV19 | 15